The 21 T cell receptor beta chains below were found in one sample sequenced in a study of T cells in Graves' hyperthyroidism and ophthalmopathy. Researchers amplified the TCR beta CDR3 regions from RNA transcripts. First-round RT-PCR with HTBI primers amplified the TCR CDR3 region. TCRdb used MiXCR to reprocess the multiplex PCR reads, holding one entry per CDR3 protein. The table lists approximately 560,000 distinct CDR3 sequences, approximately 14% of them singletons. The sample was blood. Source of these receptors: a woman in her 30s with Graves' hyperthyroidism.

There are many counts of this clonotype. This chain uses TRBV20-1 with TRBJ2-5; D may be TRBD2 (6 bases). Germline V CDR1 and CDR2: DFQATT, SNEGSKA (reference sequence). This CDR3 is built from 17 residues. V was pared by 3 bases and J by 4 bases, with 24 bases between. CDR3 in DNA: TGCAGTGCTAGCGCTCTCGGGTATCGGGGGTTGGGAGAGACCCAGTACTTC. The encoded protein is CSASALGYRGLGETQYF.

There are a few counts of this clonotype. The rearrangement joins TRBV6-1 to TRBJ2-2; TRBD1 might be the D (5 bases). Per the germline V gene, CDR1 is MNHNS and CDR2 is SASEGT. Deletions cut 1 base from V and 6 bases from J, with 12 bases between. The CDR3 runs 15 residues. CDR3 coding DNA: TGTGCCAGCAGTGAAGTAGCAGGGTTCGCCGGGGAGCTGTTTTTT. Translation: CASSEVAGFAGELFF.

In its sample, this clonotype was seen a few times. The J gene is TRBJ2-7, the V gene TRBV7-9; 10 bases fit TRBD2. Germline loops: CDR1 SEHNR, CDR2 FQNEAQ (reference sequence). The junction had 4 bases not matched to a gene; V was cut back by 3 bases and J by 5 bases. CDR3 size: 14 residues. In DNA, the CDR3 is TGTGCCAGCAGCTTCGGGACTAGCGCCGACGAGCAGTACTTC. Protein: CASSFGTSADEQYF.

This clonotype has ten or more counts. V is TRBV20-1 and J is TRBJ2-7; TRBD1 matches at 9 bases. V was pared by 3 bases and J by 1 base, with 7 bases of the junction left unmatched. The CDR3 runs 15 residues. Germline assignment: CDR1 DFQATT and CDR2 SNEGSKA (reference sequence). CDR3 loop: CSASGTDRGSYEQYF. As DNA, the CDR3 is TGCAGTGCTAGTGGTACGGACAGGGGTTCCTACGAGCAGTACTTC.

There are a few counts of this clonotype. The chain is built from TRBV3-1 and TRBJ1-6, with a possible D match to TRBD1 (5 bases). The CDR3 runs to 14 residues. The germline V gene encodes CDR1 LGHDT and CDR2 YNNKEL (reference sequence). The V end was cut by 3 bases, the J end by 13 bases, with 16 bases between. For the CDR3, the DNA is TGTGCCAGCAGCCATGGGGGGATGTATACTCCCCTCCACTTT. Its protein is CASSHGGMYTPLHF.

There are many counts of this clonotype. The chain has TRBV18 and TRBJ1-5; D might be TRBD1 (5 bases). The CDR3 spans 12 residues. CDR1 and CDR2 (germline): KGHSH, LQKENI. The V end lost 3 bases, the J end lost 11 bases, and 11 bases lay between the germline ends. The CDR3 coding sequence is TGTGCCAGCTCACCTGGAATGGGGGCCCAGCATTTT. It encodes CASSPGMGAQHF.

Note on this clonotype: A read error is possible here, since a much larger clone lies one base away. This sequence joins TRBV3-1 and TRBJ2-3; D is possibly TRBD2 (6 bases). CDR1 and CDR2 (germline): LGHDT, YNNKEL (reference sequence). Trimming took off 1 base at V and 0 bases at J, with 8 bases between the two ends. The length of the CDR3 is 15 residues. Written as DNA, the CDR3 is TGTGCCAGCAGCCAAGTTCTAGCGAGCACAGATACGCAGTATTTT. Its translation: CASSQVLASTDTQYF.

This clonotype has a handful of counts. The chain is built from TRBV27 and TRBJ1-3; possible D gene TRBD1, 6 bases. Per germline, CDR1 MNHEY and CDR2 SMNVEV (reference sequence). This CDR3 has 13 amino acids. Trimming removed 3 bases at V and 4 bases at J, with 7 bases between. The DNA of the CDR3 is TGTGCCAGCAGTTTGACAGGCGGAAACACCATATATTTT. Translation gives CASSLTGGNTIYF.

This clonotype showed up many times. The chain is built from TRBV20-1 and TRBJ2-3, with TRBD2 identical over 7 bases. The length of the CDR3 is 13 residues. The germline V gene has CDR1 DFQATT and CDR2 SNEGSKA (reference sequence). The junction had 10 bases not matched to a gene; V was cut back by 6 bases and J by 7 bases. The CDR3 nucleotides read TGCAGTGCGAGGTCTGGGAGGGATAATACGCAGTATTTT. Its protein is CSARSGRDNTQYF.

The chain recombines TRBV4-1 with TRBJ2-3; 8 bases match TRBD2. V was clipped by 4 bases and J by 6 bases; unmatched bases: 12. The germline CDR1 and CDR2 sequences are MGHRA and YSYEKL. The CDR3 is made up of 16 amino acids. Here the CDR3 reads CASSLESGSEADTQYF. CDR3 DNA: TGCGCCAGCAGCCTCGAGAGCGGGAGTGAAGCGGATACGCAGTATTTT.

This clonotype is a singleton in its sample. This could be a read error, since a much larger clone is one nucleotide away. The genes are TRBV29-1 and TRBJ2-1, with TRBD2 matching 12 bases. V was pared by 0 bases and J by 5 bases, with 8 bases of the junction left unmatched. The CDR3 is 17 amino acids. Germline V gene lookup returns CDR1 SQVTM and CDR2 ANQGSEA. This CDR3 is CSVEDPVSSGRDNEQFF. The CDR3 DNA follows: TGCAGCGTTGAAGATCCCGTCTCTAGCGGGAGGGACAATGAGCAGTTCTTC.

The chain has TRBV9 and TRBJ1-3; D not resolved. V was pared by 4 bases and J by 0 bases, with 17 bases between. CDR1 is SGDLS, CDR2 YYNGEE, per germline. CDR3 length: 17 residues. DNA for the CDR3: TGTGCCAGCAGCCCACTTGGATCAGGATTCTCTGGAAACACCATATATTTT. Residues: CASSPLGSGFSGNTIYF.

CDR3 nucleotides: TGTGCCAGTAGTATCTTAGGGGGCTATGCCAACGTCCTGACTTTC. Protein product: CASSILGGYANVLTF. The gene calls are TRBV19 and TRBJ2-6; TRBD1 matches at 7 bases. The CDR3 covers 15 residues. Per the germline V gene, CDR1 is LNHDA and CDR2 is SQIVND (reference sequence). With 3 bases clipped from V and 7 bases from J, the junction kept 6 bases outside the gene matches.

The count of this clonotype is one. The chain joins TRBV29-1 to TRBJ2-1; D is perhaps TRBD1 or TRBD2 (5 bases each). CDR3 length equals 15 residues. The germline CDR1 and CDR2 sequences are SQVTM and ANQGSEA. V lost 6 bases and J 3 bases, leaving 18 bases between the germline ends. CDR3 sequence (DNA): TGCAGCGTCCCCATGAGGGCAGGGAACTACAATGAGCAGTTCTTC. Its translation: CSVPMRAGNYNEQFF.

This clonotype was counted at least ten times. This chain uses TRBV20-1 with TRBJ2-3; TRBD1 agrees at 8 bases. The germline V gene encodes CDR1 DFQATT and CDR2 SNEGSKA (reference sequence). CDR3 length: 12 residues. Trimming took 3 bases from V and 7 from J; bases not matched to a gene: 3. CDR3 residues: CSARQGANTQYF. The DNA of the CDR3 is TGCAGTGCTAGGCAGGGGGCAAATACGCAGTATTTT.

With respect to this clonotype: A much larger clone differs by one base, so this may be a read error. The genes are TRBV7-7 and TRBJ2-1; TRBD1 or TRBD2 may be the D gene (5 bases each). From germline, CDR1 is SSHAT and CDR2 FNYEAQ (reference sequence). This CDR3 comprises 16 residues. CDR3 coding DNA: TGTGCTAGCAGCTCCGATTCGAACCGGGGCAGGAATGAGCAGTTCTTC. Protein: CASSSDSNRGRNEQFF.

In its sample, this clonotype was seen many times. V is TRBV30 and J is TRBJ2-7, with TRBD1 matching over 9 bases. Germline V CDR1 and CDR2: GTSNPN, SVGIG (reference sequence). CDR3 length: 15 amino acids. Trimming cost V 3 bases and J 4 bases; bases outside gene matches: 10. This CDR3 is CAWRRAGTGIYEQYF. Here the CDR3 DNA reads TGTGCCTGGAGGCGGGCCGGGACAGGGATTTACGAGCAGTACTTC.

This clonotype was observed a few times. The chain carries TRBV20-1 and TRBJ2-3; D not certain. Trimming stripped 5 bases from V and 2 bases from J, with 8 bases between. The CDR3 has 12 amino acids. Looked up from germline, CDR1 is DFQATT and CDR2 is SNEGSKA (reference sequence). CDR3 sequence: CSASRDTDTQYF. DNA for the CDR3: TGCAGTGCTTCAAGGGACACAGATACGCAGTATTTT.

There are many counts of this clonotype. This rearrangement joins TRBV2 to TRBJ2-1; 7 nucleotides match TRBD1. Germline CDR1 reads SNHLY; CDR2 reads FYNNEI. V was pared by 1 base and J by 2 bases, with 5 bases of the junction left unmatched. This CDR3 has 16 residues. The chain's CDR3 is CASSEVITGAYNEQFF. CDR3 in DNA: TGTGCCAGCAGTGAAGTTATCACAGGGGCCTACAATGAGCAGTTCTTC.

This clonotype was counted at least ten times. The chain uses TRBV7-9 and TRBJ2-7; 8 bases fit TRBD2. This CDR3 is built from 16 residues. Germline V gives CDR1 SEHNR, CDR2 FQNEAQ (reference sequence). V shed 2 bases, J shed 6 bases, and the junction held 12 bases outside the gene matches. DNA of the CDR3: TGTGCCAGCAGCTTATTTTTTTCAGCGGGGGCCAGCGAGCAGTACTTC. Amino acid sequence: CASSLFFSAGASEQYF.

This clonotype was counted ten times or more. CDR3 amino acids: CASSTMGGDTQYF. In nucleotides, the CDR3 is TGTGCCAGTAGTACGATGGGAGGAGATACGCAGTATTTT. The J gene is TRBJ2-3, the V gene TRBV19, with a possible D match to TRBD2 (6 bases). Trimming cost V 4 bases and J 5 bases, with 10 bases left between them. Germline assignment: CDR1 LNHDA and CDR2 SQIVND (reference sequence). This CDR3 comprises 13 residues.